The 29 T cell receptor beta chains reported below all come from one sample, sequenced in a study of blood T cell repertoires in COVID-19. The repertoire was sequenced with immunoSEQ multiplex PCR; TCRdb's copy has only in-frame clones and lacks some. This table holds approximately 230,000 clones, about 86% found once. The sequencing sample was made of peripheral blood. All receptors come from a man older than 75 with acute or convalescent COVID-19.

This sequence joins TRBV5-4 and TRBJ1-6, with 7 bases matching TRBD1. Germline CDR1 and CDR2: SGHNT and YYREEE (reference sequence). CDR3 size: 14 residues. Losses at the gene ends were 5 bases for V and 7 bases for J; bases not matched to a gene: 6. The CDR3 here is CASRARQGNSPLHF. Here the CDR3 DNA reads TGTGCCAGCAGAGCCCGACAGGGAAATTCACCCCTCCACTTT.

The chain combines TRBV9 with TRBJ1-6, with D maybe TRBD1 (6 bases). CDR1 and CDR2 from the germline V gene are SGDLS and YYNGEE. The CDR3 contains 13 residues. V was clipped by 2 bases and J by 9 bases, with 9 bases between them. The CDR3 sequence is CASSVDRTSPLHF. Written as DNA, the CDR3 is TGTGCCAGCAGCGTCGACAGGACTTCACCCCTCCACTTT.

This chain connects TRBV6-2 or TRBV6-3 to TRBJ2-1; 10 bases map to TRBD2. The CDR3 extends over 16 amino acids. The J segment lost 7 bases and the V segment lost 0 bases, leaving 6 bases of the junction unmatched. In germline, CDR1 is MNHEY, CDR2 SVGEGT. CDR3 in amino acids: CASSYSASGSGNEQFF. CDR3 coding DNA: TGTGCCAGCAGTTACTCGGCTAGCGGGAGTGGGAATGAGCAGTTCTTC.

The chain employs TRBV2 and TRBJ1-1; tentatively, D is TRBD1 (5 bases). The germline V gene has CDR1 SNHLY and CDR2 FYNNEI. This CDR3 has 13 residues. V was shortened by 1 base and J by 8 bases, with 11 bases between the two germline ends. CDR3 in amino acids: CASSEVPRAEAFF. CDR3 in DNA: TGTGCCAGCAGTGAAGTGCCCAGGGCAGAAGCTTTCTTT.

V and J are TRBV27 and TRBJ1-4, with D unresolved. The CDR3 runs to 15 residues. The germline V gene encodes CDR1 MNHEY and CDR2 SMNVEV (reference sequence). The V end was cut by 1 base, the J end by 7 bases, with 13 bases between. The CDR3 protein is CASSLFRLGGEKLFF. The CDR3 bases are TGTGCCAGCAGTTTATTTCGTCTCGGAGGTGAAAAACTGTTTTTT.

The rearrangement joins TRBV15 to TRBJ2-3, with 9 nucleotides matching TRBD1. Germline assignment: CDR1 LNHNV and CDR2 YYDKDF (reference sequence). The CDR3 extends over 16 amino acids. V lost 1 base, J lost 1 base, and 3 bases stayed unmatched. CDR3 coding DNA: TGTGCCACCAGCAGAGGGACAGGGGAAGGCACAGATACGCAGTATTTT. It specifies CATSRGTGEGTDTQYF.

V usage is TRBV5-1 and J usage is TRBJ2-3; 16 bases map to TRBD2. J was trimmed by 6 bases and V by 4 bases; bases with no gene match: 11. The CDR3 sequence is 18 residues long. In germline, CDR1 is SGHRS, CDR2 YFSETQ. The chain's CDR3 is CASSAWGLAGGSGDTQYF. The CDR3 DNA reads as TGCGCCAGCAGCGCCTGGGGACTAGCGGGAGGGTCGGGGGATACGCAGTATTTT.

The gene calls are TRBV5-5 and TRBJ1-1; D unclear. The CDR3 is made up of 15 amino acids. The V gene's germline CDR1 is SGHKS and CDR2 YYEKEE (reference sequence). V dropped 0 bases and J dropped 3 bases, with 12 bases sitting between them. This CDR3 is CASSLARGRYTEAFF. In DNA form, the CDR3 reads TGTGCCAGCAGCTTGGCCCGGGGAAGGTACACTGAAGCTTTCTTT.

This clone was observed a single time. The chain has TRBV7-2 and TRBJ1-2, with 12 bases fitting TRBD1. The ends lost 4 bases at V and 7 bases at J; junction bases unmatched: 7. This CDR3 has 15 residues. CDR1 and CDR2 from the germline V gene are SGHTA and FQGNSA. This CDR3 reads CASSYTGTGGFGYTF. The CDR3, as DNA: TGTGCCAGCAGCTATACCGGGACAGGGGGCTTTGGCTACACCTTC.

Written as DNA, the CDR3 is TGTGCCAGCAGCTTGGCAGGAACCGGGGAGCTGTTTTTT. Translating it yields CASSLAGTGELFF. This rearrangement joins TRBV7-2 to TRBJ2-2; D is ambiguous. Trimming shortened V by 3 bases and J by 5 bases, and 7 bases separated the two germline ends. The CDR3 totals 13 residues. Germline assignment: CDR1 SGHTA and CDR2 FQGNSA.

The J gene is TRBJ2-2, the V gene TRBV2, with TRBD2 matching over 9 bases. V was clipped by 3 bases and J by 5 bases; unmatched bases: 7. Germline V CDR1 and CDR2: SNHLY, FYNNEI. The length of the CDR3 is 16 residues. This chain's CDR3 is CASSEGLARGTGELFF. CDR3 DNA: TGTGCCAGCAGTGAGGGACTAGCCAGGGGGACCGGGGAGCTGTTTTTT.

J is TRBJ1-4 and V is TRBV5-4; no firm D call. Germline V gene sequence: CDR1 SGHNT, CDR2 YYREEE (reference sequence). This CDR3 has 17 amino acids. Trimming shortened V by 2 bases and J by 0 bases, and 14 bases separated the two germline ends. This chain's CDR3 is CASSFYPGESTNEKLFF. CDR3 nucleotide sequence: TGTGCCAGCAGCTTTTACCCGGGAGAGTCAACTAATGAAAAACTGTTTTTT.

The CDR3 DNA sequence: TGTGCCAGCAGTGAAAACAGGGAGGGAAACACCATATATTTT. This sequence encodes CASSENREGNTIYF. The V and J genes are TRBV6-1 and TRBJ1-3, with D perhaps TRBD1 (6 bases). Germline assignment: CDR1 MNHNS and CDR2 SASEGT. Trimming removed 2 bases at V and 4 bases at J, with 9 bases between. This CDR3 is built from 14 residues.

The chain is built from TRBV3-1 (or the pseudogene TRBV3-2) and TRBJ2-6; D is unclear. The CDR3 has 14 residues. Trimming left V 4 bases short and J 2 bases short, with 6 bases between. The germline CDR1 and CDR2 sequences are LGHDT and YNNKEL (reference sequence). Here the CDR3 DNA reads TGTGCCAGCAGCCTTTCCACTGGGGCCAACGTCCTGACTTTC. Amino acid sequence: CASSLSTGANVLTF.

J is TRBJ2-7 and V is TRBV19, with D perhaps matching TRBD1 (5 bases). Trimming left V 6 bases short and J 3 bases short, with 15 bases between. CDR3 length: 14 amino acids. Germline V CDR1 and CDR2: LNHDA, SQIVND (reference sequence). CDR3 sequence (DNA): TGTGCCAGTAGCGGTCAGGGTAACTTCTACGAGCAGTACTTC. As protein: CASSGQGNFYEQYF.

In its sample, this clone was seen a few times. The genes are TRBV7-2 and TRBJ1-2; a weak D match, TRBD1 (5 bases). Trimming stripped 5 bases from V and 8 bases from J, with 21 bases between. Germline values: CDR1 SGHTA, CDR2 FQGNSA. CDR3 length: 15 amino acids. The DNA of the CDR3 is TGTGCCAGCAGCCACCCGGGGGTAGCCCCAGGAGGCTACACCTTC. It translates to CASSHPGVAPGGYTF.

The CDR3 region is CASSYSGQGASGYTF. The CDR3 DNA reads as TGTGCCAGCAGTTACTCCGGACAGGGGGCGAGTGGCTACACCTTC. This chain uses TRBV6-5 with TRBJ1-2; 11 nucleotides agree with TRBD1. Germline CDR1 is MNHEY and CDR2 is SVGAGI. V was clipped by 0 bases and J by 7 bases; unmatched bases: 4. CDR3 length: 15 amino acids.

The chain joins TRBV7-2 to TRBJ2-7; 9 nucleotides align to TRBD2. V lost 2 bases and J lost 1; bases outside the gene matches: 3. Germline V gene sequence: CDR1 SGHTA, CDR2 FQGNSA. This CDR3 region has 15 residues. CDR3 sequence (DNA): TGTGCCAGCAGCTTACAAACTAGCGGGTCCTACGAGCAGTACTTC. This encodes CASSLQTSGSYEQYF.

The genes are TRBV5-5 and TRBJ2-2, with D possibly TRBD2 on 5 matching bases. Germline V gene sequence: CDR1 SGHKS, CDR2 YYEKEE (reference sequence). This CDR3 is 16 amino acids long. V lost 3 bases to trimming and J lost 1 base, with 13 bases between them. CDR3 protein: CASSYEGTVNTGELFF. Here the CDR3 DNA reads TGTGCCAGCAGCTATGAGGGTACGGTGAACACCGGGGAGCTGTTTTTT.

Concerning this clone: Other DNA sequences in the sample encode the same CDR3. V and J are TRBV6-4 and TRBJ1-1; 7 bases line up with TRBD1. Trimming removed 2 bases from V and 4 bases from J; junction bases left unmatched: 1. Germline values: CDR1 MRHNA, CDR2 SNTAGT. The CDR3 runs 13 residues. CDR3 sequence (DNA): TGTGCCAGCAGTGACCGGACAGGCACTGAAGCTTTCTTT. Translation gives CASSDRTGTEAFF.

The gene calls are TRBV7-9 and TRBJ1-2; a weak D match, TRBD1 (6 bases). Trimming removed 2 bases at V and 7 bases at J, with 14 bases between. This CDR3 has 14 residues. Germline V gene data show CDR1 as SEHNR and CDR2 as FQNEAQ (reference sequence). CDR3 protein: CASSLSPGQLGYTF. For the CDR3, the DNA is TGTGCCAGCAGCTTATCGCCGGGACAACTTGGCTACACCTTC.

This chain links TRBV7-9 with TRBJ1-2; D not certain. The CDR3 contains 14 residues. Trimming took 5 bases from V and 5 from J, leaving 15 bases between them. Per the germline V gene, CDR1 is SEHNR and CDR2 is FQNEAQ (reference sequence). This CDR3 is CASSAGGALYGYTF. CDR3 nucleotides: TGTGCCAGCAGCGCGGGAGGAGCCCTTTATGGCTACACCTTC.

The chain employs TRBV19 and TRBJ1-2; TRBD1 matches 8 bases. Looked up from germline, CDR1 is LNHDA and CDR2 is SQIVND (reference sequence). The CDR3 has 13 residues. This CDR3 reads CVSTTTGALGYTF. Here the CDR3 DNA reads TGTGTAAGCACCACGACAGGGGCACTTGGCTACACCTTC.

The chain has TRBV25-1 and TRBJ2-1; TRBD1 matches at 7 bases. Germline assignment: CDR1 MGHDK and CDR2 SYGVNS. The ends lost 3 bases at V and 2 bases at J; junction bases unmatched: 7. This CDR3 is 16 amino acids long. In DNA form, the CDR3 reads TGTGCCAGCAGTGAGTCCTCAGGGGGTCCCTACAATGAGCAGTTCTTC. Its protein is CASSESSGGPYNEQFF.

The CDR3 here is CASSLWTGGIDEQYF. Here the CDR3 DNA reads TGTGCCAGCAGCTTATGGACAGGGGGTATCGACGAGCAGTACTTC. The chain is built from TRBV7-9 and TRBJ2-7, with TRBD1 matching over 10 bases. Germline V lookup: CDR1 SEHNR, CDR2 FQNEAQ (reference sequence). The length of the CDR3 is 15 residues. V was clipped by 2 bases and J by 5 bases; unmatched bases: 6.

This clone was detected only once. The chain joins TRBV12-3 or TRBV12-4 to TRBJ2-1; 7 bases are a match to TRBD2. This CDR3 region has 13 residues. V trimming: 6 bases; J trimming: 15 bases; junction bases outside the gene matches: 14. CDR3 bases: TGTGCCAGCAGAGAGGGCTCTAGCGGCCAGGGGTTCTTC. It codes for CASREGSSGQGFF.

The rearrangement uses TRBV2 and TRBJ2-5; no reliable D call. The germline V gene encodes CDR1 SNHLY and CDR2 FYNNEI. V was pared by 3 bases and J by 1 base, with 12 bases between. The CDR3 is 15 amino acids. This chain's CDR3 is CASSDRSAPQETQYF. In DNA, the CDR3 is TGTGCCAGCAGTGATCGGTCTGCACCCCAAGAGACCCAGTACTTC.

V gene TRBV12-3 or TRBV12-4 combines with J gene TRBJ2-1; tentative D call: TRBD1 (5 bases). The V and J ends lost 2 bases and 9 bases respectively, with 11 bases between them. The length of the CDR3 is 13 residues. The CDR3 protein is CASSLLQGFEQFF. The DNA of the CDR3 is TGTGCCAGCAGTTTACTTCAGGGATTTGAGCAGTTCTTC.

The V call is TRBV2, the J call TRBJ2-1; possibly TRBD1 for D (6 bases). Trimming cost V 4 bases and J 1 base, with 11 bases left between them. The CDR3 is 15 residues long. CDR1 and CDR2 from the germline V gene are SNHLY and FYNNEI. Written as DNA, the CDR3 is TGTGCCAGCAGTGCGACAGGTTGGTCCTACAATGAGCAGTTCTTC. It yields the protein CASSATGWSYNEQFF.